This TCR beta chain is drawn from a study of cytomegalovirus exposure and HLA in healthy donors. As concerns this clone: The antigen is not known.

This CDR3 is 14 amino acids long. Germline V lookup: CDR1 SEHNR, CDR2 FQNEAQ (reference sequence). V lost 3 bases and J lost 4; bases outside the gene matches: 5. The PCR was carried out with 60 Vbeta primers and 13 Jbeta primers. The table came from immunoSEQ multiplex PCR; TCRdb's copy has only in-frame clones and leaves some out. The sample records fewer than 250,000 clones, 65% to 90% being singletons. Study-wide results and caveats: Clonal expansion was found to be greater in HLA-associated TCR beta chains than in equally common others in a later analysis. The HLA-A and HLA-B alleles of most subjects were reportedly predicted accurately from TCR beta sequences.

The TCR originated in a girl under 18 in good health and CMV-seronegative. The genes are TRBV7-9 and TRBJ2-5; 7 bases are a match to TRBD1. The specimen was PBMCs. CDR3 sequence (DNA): TGTGCCAGCAGCTTGGCTACAGGGGTAGAGACCCAGTACTTC. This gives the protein CASSLATGVETQYF.